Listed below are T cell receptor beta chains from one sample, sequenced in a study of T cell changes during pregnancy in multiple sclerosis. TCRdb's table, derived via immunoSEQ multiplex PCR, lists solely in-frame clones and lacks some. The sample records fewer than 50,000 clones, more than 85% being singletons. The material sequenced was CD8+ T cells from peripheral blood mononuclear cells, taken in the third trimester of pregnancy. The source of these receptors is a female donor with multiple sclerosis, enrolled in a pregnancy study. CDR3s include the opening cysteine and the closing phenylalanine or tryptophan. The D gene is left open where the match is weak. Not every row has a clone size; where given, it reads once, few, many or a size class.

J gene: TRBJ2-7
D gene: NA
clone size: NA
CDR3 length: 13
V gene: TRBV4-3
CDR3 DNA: TGCGCCAGCAGCCTAACATGTAACCACGAGCAGTACTTC
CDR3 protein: CASSLTCNHEQYF

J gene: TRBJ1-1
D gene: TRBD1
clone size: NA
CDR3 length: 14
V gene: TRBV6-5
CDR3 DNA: TGTGCCAGCAGTTTTTTTGGGGGACAGAAGGAAGCTTTCTTT
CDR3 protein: CASSFFGGQKEAFF

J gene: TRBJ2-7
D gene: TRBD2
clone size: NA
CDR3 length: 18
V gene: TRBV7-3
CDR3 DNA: TGTGCCAGCAGCTTAAATAGGGTCGGGTCTAGCGGGCCTTACGAGCAGTACTTC
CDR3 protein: CASSLNRVGSSGPYEQYF

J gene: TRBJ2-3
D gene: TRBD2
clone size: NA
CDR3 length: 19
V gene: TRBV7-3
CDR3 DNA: TGTGCCAGCAGCTCTGGACTAGCCAAATCTAAGCTTACCACAGATACGCAGTATTTT
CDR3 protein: CASSSGLAKSKLTTDTQYF

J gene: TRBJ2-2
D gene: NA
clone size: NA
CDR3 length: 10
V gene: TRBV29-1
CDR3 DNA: TGCAGCGCTTATACCGGGGAGCTGTTTTTT
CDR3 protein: CSAYTGELFF

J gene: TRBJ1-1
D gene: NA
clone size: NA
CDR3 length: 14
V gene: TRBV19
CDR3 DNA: TGTGCCAGTAGTGAGACAGTACTGGTCACTGAAGCTTTCTTT
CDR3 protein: CASSETVLVTEAFF

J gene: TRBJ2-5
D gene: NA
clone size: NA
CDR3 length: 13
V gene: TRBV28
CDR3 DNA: TGTGCCAGCACCGCGGGAAGCCAAGAGACCCAGTACTTC
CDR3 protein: CASTAGSQETQYF

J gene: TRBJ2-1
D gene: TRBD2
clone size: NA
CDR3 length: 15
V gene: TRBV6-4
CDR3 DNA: TGTGCCAGCAGTGACTCAAGCGGGGGAGGGAATGAGCAGTTCTTC
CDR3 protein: CASSDSSGGGNEQFF

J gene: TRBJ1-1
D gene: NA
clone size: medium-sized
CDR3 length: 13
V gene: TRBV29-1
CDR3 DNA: TGCAGCGTGTCTCACAGGGAGGGCACTGAAGCTTTCTTT
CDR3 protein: CSVSHREGTEAFF

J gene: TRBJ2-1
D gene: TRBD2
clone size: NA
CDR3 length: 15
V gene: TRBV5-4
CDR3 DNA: TGTGCCAGCACCTTCCTGACTAGCGGGGACAATGAGCAGTTCTTC
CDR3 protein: CASTFLTSGDNEQFF

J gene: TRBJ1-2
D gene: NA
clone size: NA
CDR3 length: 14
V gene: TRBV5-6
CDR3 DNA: TGTGCCAGCAGCTTGGTGACAGGCGGACGCGACTACACCTTC
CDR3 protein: CASSLVTGGRDYTF

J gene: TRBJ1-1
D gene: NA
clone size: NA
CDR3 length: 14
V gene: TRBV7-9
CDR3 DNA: TGTGCCAGCAGCTCCCCTACGGCGGTCACTGAAGCTTTCTTT
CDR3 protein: CASSSPTAVTEAFF

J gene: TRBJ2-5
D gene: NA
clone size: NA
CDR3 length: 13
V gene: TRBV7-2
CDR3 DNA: TGTGCCAGCAGCTTAGATTCTGTGGAGACCCAGTACTTC
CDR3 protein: CASSLDSVETQYF

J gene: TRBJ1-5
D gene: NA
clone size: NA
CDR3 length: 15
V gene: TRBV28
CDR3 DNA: TGTGCCAGCAGTTGGCAGGGTCTGGGGAATCAGCCCCAGCATTTT
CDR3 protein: CASSWQGLGNQPQHF